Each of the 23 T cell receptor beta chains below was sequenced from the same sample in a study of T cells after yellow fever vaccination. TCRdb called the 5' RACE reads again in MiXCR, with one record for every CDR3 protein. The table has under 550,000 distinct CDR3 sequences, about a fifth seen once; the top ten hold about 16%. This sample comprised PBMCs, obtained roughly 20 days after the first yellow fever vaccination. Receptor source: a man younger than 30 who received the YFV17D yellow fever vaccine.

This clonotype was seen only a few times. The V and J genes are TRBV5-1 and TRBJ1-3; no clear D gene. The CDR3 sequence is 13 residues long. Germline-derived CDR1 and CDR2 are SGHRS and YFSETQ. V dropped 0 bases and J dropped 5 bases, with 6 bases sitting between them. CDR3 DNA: TGCGCCAGCAGCTTGGACGATAGAAACACCATATATTTT. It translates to CASSLDDRNTIYF.

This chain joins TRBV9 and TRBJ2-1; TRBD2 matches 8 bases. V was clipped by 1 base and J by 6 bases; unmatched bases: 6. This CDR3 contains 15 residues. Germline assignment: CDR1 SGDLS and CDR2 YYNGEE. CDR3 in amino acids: CASSVRGGPLNEQFF. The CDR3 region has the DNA TGTGCCAGCAGCGTACGGGGGGGCCCGCTCAATGAGCAGTTCTTC. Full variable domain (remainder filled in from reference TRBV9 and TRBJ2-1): DSGVTQTPKHLITATGQRVTLRCSPRSGDLSVYWYQQSLDQGLQFLIQYYNGEERAKGNILERFSAQQFPDLHSELNLSSLELGDSALYFCASSVRGGPLNEQFFGPGTRLTVL.

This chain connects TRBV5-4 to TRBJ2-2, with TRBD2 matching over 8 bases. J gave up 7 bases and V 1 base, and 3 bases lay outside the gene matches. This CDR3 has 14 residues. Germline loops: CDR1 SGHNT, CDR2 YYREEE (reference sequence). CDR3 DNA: TGTGCCAGCAGCTTGTACGGGAGGGGCGGGGAGCTGTTTTTT. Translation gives CASSLYGRGGELFF.

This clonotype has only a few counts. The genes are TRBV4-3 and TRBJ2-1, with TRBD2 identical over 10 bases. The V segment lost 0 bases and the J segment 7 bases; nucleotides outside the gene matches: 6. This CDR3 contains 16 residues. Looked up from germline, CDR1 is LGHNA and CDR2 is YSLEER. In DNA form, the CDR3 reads TGCGCCAGCAGCCAAGATCTACCTAGCGGGGGTAATGAGCAGTTCTTC. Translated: CASSQDLPSGGNEQFF.

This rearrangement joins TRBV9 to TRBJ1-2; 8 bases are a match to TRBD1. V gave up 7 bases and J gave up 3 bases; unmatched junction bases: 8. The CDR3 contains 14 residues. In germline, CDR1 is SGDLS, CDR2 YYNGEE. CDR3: CASVGQGTYYGYTF. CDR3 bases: TGTGCCAGCGTCGGACAGGGCACTTACTATGGCTACACCTTC.

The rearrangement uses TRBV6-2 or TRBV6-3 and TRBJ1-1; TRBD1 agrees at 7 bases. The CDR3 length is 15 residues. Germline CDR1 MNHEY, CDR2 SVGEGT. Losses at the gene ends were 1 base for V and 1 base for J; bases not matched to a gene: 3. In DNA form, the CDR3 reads TGTGCCAGCAGTTACTGGGAGGGGGCGAACACTGAAGCTTTCTTT. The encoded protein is CASSYWEGANTEAFF.

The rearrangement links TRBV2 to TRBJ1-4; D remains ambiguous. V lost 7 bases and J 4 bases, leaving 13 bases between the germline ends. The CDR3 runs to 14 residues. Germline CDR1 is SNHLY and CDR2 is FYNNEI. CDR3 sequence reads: CASIYEGNNEKLFF. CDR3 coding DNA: TGTGCCAGCATCTATGAGGGTAATAATGAAAAACTGTTTTTT.

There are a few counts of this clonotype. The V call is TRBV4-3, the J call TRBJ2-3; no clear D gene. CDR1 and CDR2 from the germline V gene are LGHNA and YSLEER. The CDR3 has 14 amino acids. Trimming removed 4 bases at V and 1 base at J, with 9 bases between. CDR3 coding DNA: TGCGCCAGCAGCCCCCGGGCTGGCACAGATACGCAGTATTTT. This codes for CASSPRAGTDTQYF.

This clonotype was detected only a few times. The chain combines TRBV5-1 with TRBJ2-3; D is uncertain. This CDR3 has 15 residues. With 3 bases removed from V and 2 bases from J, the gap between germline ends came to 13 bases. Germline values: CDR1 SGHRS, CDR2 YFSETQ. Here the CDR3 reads CASSWLGFHTDTQYF. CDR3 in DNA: TGCGCCAGCAGCTGGTTGGGGTTCCACACAGATACGCAGTATTTT. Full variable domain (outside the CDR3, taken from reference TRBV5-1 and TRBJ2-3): KAGVTQTPRYLIKTRGQQVTLSCSPISGHRSVSWYQQTPGQGLQFLFEYFSETQRNKGNFPGRFSGRQFSNSRSEMNVSTLELGDSALYLCASSWLGFHTDTQYFGPGTRLTVL.

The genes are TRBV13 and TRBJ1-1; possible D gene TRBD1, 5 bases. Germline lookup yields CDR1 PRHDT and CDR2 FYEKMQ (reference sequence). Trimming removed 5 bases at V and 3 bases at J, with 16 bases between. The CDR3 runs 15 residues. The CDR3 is CASSPGQGGHTEAFF. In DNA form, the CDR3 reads TGTGCCAGCAGCCCTGGGCAGGGAGGACACACTGAAGCTTTCTTT.

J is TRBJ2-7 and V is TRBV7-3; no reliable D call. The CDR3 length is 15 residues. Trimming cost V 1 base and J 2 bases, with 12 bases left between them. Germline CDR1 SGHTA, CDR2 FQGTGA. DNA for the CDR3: TGTGCCAGCAGCTTAAGGGCAGGCGAACCCTACGAGCAGTACTTC. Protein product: CASSLRAGEPYEQYF.

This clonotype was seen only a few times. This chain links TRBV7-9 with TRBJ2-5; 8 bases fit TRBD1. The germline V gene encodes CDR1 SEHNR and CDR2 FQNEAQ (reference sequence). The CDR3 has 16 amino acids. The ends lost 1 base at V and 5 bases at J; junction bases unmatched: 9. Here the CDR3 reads CASSLGGTGATETQYF. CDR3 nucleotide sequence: TGTGCCAGCAGCTTAGGGGGGACAGGAGCAACGGAGACCCAGTACTTC.

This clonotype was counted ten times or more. CDR3 residues: CASSLKRGGQETQYF. The DNA of the CDR3 is TGTGCCAGCAGCTTAAAGCGGGGGGGGCAAGAGACCCAGTACTTC. The rearrangement joins TRBV7-8 to TRBJ2-5; 10 positions agree with TRBD2. Germline trimming cut 2 bases from V and 2 bases from J; bases unmatched to any gene: 2. This CDR3 is 15 amino acids long. Germline CDR1 and CDR2: SGHVS and FQNEAQ.

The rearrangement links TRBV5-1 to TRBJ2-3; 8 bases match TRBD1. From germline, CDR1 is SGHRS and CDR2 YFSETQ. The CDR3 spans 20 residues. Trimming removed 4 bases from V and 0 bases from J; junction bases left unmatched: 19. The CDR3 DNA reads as TGCGCCAGCAGCATACCCCCGGGACAGGTCTATACTTCTAGCACAGATACGCAGTATTTT. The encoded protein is CASSIPPGQVYTSSTDTQYF.

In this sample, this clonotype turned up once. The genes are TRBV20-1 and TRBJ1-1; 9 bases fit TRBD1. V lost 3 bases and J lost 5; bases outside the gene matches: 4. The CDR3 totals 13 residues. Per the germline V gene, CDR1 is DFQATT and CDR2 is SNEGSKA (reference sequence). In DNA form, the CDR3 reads TGCAGTGCTAGTAAAGGGACAGGGACTGAAGCTTTCTTT. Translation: CSASKGTGTEAFF.

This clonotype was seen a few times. The CDR3 sequence: CASSLGPGQGSTFDNEQFF. CDR3 in DNA: TGTGCCAGCAGTTTAGGGCCGGGACAGGGGTCCACCTTCGACAATGAGCAGTTCTTC. The chain employs TRBV27 and TRBJ2-1, with TRBD1 matching over 10 bases. The CDR3 runs 19 residues. Looked up from germline, CDR1 is MNHEY and CDR2 is SMNVEV (reference sequence). V lost 2 bases, J lost 5 bases, and 15 bases stayed unmatched.

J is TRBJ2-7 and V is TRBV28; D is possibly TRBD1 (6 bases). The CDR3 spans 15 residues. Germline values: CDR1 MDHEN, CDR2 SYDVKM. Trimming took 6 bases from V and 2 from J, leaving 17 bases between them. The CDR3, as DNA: TGTGCCAGCAGCCCCCTCGTCCCAGGGGCCTACGAGCAGTACTTC. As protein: CASSPLVPGAYEQYF.

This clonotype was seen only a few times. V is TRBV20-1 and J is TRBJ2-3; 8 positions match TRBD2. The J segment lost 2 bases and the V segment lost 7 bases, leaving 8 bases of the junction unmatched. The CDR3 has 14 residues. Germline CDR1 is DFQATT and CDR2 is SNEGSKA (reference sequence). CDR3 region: CSVLSGTTTDTQYF. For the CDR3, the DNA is TGCAGTGTTCTTAGCGGGACGACCACAGATACGCAGTATTTT.

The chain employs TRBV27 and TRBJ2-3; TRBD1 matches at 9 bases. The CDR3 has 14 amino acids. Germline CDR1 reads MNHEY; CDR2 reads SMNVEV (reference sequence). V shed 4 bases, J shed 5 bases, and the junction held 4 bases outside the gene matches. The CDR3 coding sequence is TGTGCCAGCAGTTGGACAGGGGTGAGAGATACGCAGTATTTT. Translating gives CASSWTGVRDTQYF.

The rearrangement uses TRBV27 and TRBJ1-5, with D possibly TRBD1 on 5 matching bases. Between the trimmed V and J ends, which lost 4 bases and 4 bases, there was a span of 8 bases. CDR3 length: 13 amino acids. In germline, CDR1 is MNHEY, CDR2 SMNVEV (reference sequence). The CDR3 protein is CASSWGTNQPQHF. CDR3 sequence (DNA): TGTGCCAGCAGTTGGGGGACTAATCAGCCCCAGCATTTT.

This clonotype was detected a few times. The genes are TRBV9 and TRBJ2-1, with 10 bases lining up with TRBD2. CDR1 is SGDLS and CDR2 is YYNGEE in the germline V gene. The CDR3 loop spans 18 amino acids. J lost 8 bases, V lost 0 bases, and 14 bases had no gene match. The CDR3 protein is CASSVVMERGGLGDEQFF. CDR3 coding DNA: TGTGCCAGCAGCGTAGTTATGGAGCGGGGGGGCCTAGGGGATGAGCAGTTCTTC. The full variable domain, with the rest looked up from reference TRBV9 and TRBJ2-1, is DSGVTQTPKHLITATGQRVTLRCSPRSGDLSVYWYQQSLDQGLQFLIQYYNGEERAKGNILERFSAQQFPDLHSELNLSSLELGDSALYFCASSVVMERGGLGDEQFFGPGTRLTVL.

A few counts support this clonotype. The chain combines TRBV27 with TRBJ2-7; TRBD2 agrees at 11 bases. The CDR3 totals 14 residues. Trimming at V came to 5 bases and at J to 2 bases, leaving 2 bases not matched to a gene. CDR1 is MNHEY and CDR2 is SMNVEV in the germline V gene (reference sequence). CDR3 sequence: CASSIAGGPYEQYF. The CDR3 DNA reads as TGTGCCAGCAGTATAGCGGGGGGGCCCTACGAGCAGTACTTC.

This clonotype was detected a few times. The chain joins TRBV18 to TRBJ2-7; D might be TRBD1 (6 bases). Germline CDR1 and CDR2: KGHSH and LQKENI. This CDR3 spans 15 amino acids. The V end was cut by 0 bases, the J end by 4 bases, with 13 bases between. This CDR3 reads CASSPPGQGVYEQYV. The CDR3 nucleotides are TGTGCCAGCTCACCACCGGGACAAGGGGTTTACGAGCAGTACGTC.